This T cell receptor (beta chain) was captured by sequencing in a study of immune evolution from preneoplasia to lung adenocarcinoma. Here immunoSEQ multiplex PCR was the method, and the copy in TCRdb shows in-frame clones only, minus some. Among 10,000 or so clones listed, 77% were seen once. The CDR3 consists of 14 residues. Trimming left V 8 bases short and J 0 bases short, with 12 bases between. Germline V gene data show CDR1 as PRHDT and CDR2 as FYEKMQ (reference sequence). This rearrangement joins TRBV13 to TRBJ2-3; D is undetermined. The sample was FFPE lung adenocarcinoma in situ tissue. The clonotype comes from a person between 60 and 80 years old with lung adenocarcinoma. The CDR3 loop is CASAPGFSTDTQYF. CDR3 coding DNA: TGTGCCAGCGCCCCGGGTTTTAGCACAGATACGCAGTATTTT.